These 29 T cell receptor beta chains originate from one sample sequenced in a study of blood T cell repertoires in COVID-19. Generated by immunoSEQ multiplex PCR, the TCRdb table keeps only in-frame clones and is missing some. The sample has some 160,000 clones, 80% to 90% seen once. Sequenced input: peripheral blood. All receptors derive from a man aged 60-69 years with acute or convalescent COVID-19.

This clone was recorded only once. V is TRBV2 and J is TRBJ2-5; D is unresolved. CDR3 size: 13 residues. Trimming took 2 bases from V and 4 from J, leaving 8 bases between them. Looked up from germline, CDR1 is SNHLY and CDR2 is FYNNEI. DNA of the CDR3: TGTGCCAGCAGTGAAACTGGTCGAGAGACCCAGTACTTC. This sequence encodes CASSETGRETQYF.

The rearrangement uses TRBV11-2 and TRBJ1-1; a weak D match, TRBD1 (5 bases). Trimming removed 5 bases from V and 1 base from J, with 8 bases in between. Germline CDR1 is SGHAT and CDR2 is FQNNGV. The CDR3 sequence is 13 residues long. This chain's CDR3 is CASSRGPNTEAFF. Written as DNA, the CDR3 is TGTGCCAGCAGCAGGGGCCCGAACACTGAAGCTTTCTTT. The full variable domain, rest sourced from reference TRBV11-2 and TRBJ1-1, is EAGVAQSPRYKIIEKRQSVAFWCNPISGHATLYWYQQILGQGPKLLIQFQNNGVVDDSQLPKDRFSAERLKGVDSTLKIQPAKLEDSAVYLCASSRGPNTEAFFGQGTRLTVV.

The chain uses TRBV5-1 and TRBJ2-7; no firm D call. The V gene lost 4 bases and the J gene lost 5 bases, with 7 bases spanning the gap. CDR3 length equals 11 residues. Germline V gives CDR1 SGHRS, CDR2 YFSETQ. This chain's CDR3 is CASSQANEQYF. In DNA form, the CDR3 reads TGCGCCAGCAGCCAGGCGAACGAGCAGTACTTC.

This rearrangement joins TRBV5-4 to TRBJ2-2; 7 nucleotides match TRBD1. The CDR3 consists of 14 residues. Germline-derived CDR1 and CDR2 are SGHNT and YYREEE (reference sequence). J lost 4 bases, V lost 2 bases, and 2 bases had no gene match. CDR3 bases: TGTGCCAGCAGCTTAAACAGGGGCACCGGGGAGCTGTTTTTT. It codes for CASSLNRGTGELFF.

V and J are TRBV6-4 and TRBJ2-7; the match to TRBD1 covers 9 bases. This CDR3 region has 16 residues. With V trimmed by 3 bases and J by 4 bases, 10 bases remained unmatched. CDR1 is MRHNA and CDR2 is SNTAGT in the germline V gene. The CDR3 region has the DNA TGTGCCAGCAGTGAGACCGGGACAGGGAAATTGTACGAGCAGTACTTC. The encoded protein is CASSETGTGKLYEQYF.

The V and J genes are TRBV30 and TRBJ2-7; TRBD1 matches 10 bases. The CDR3 has 12 residues. From germline, CDR1 is GTSNPN and CDR2 SVGIG (reference sequence). Unmatched junction bases numbered 1, after V lost 3 bases and J lost 5 bases. The CDR3 sequence: CAWRGTGDEQYF. The DNA of the CDR3 is TGTGCCTGGAGGGGGACAGGGGACGAGCAGTACTTC. Filled out from reference TRBV30 and TRBJ2-7, the complete variable domain reads SQTIHQWPATLVQPVGSPLSLECTVEGTSNPNLYWYRQAAGRGLQLLFYSVGIGQISSEVPQNLSASRPQDRQFILSSKKLLLSDSGFYLCAWRGTGDEQYFGPGTRLTVT.

This rearrangement joins TRBV12-3 or TRBV12-4 to TRBJ1-1; no definite D call. Trimming left V 5 bases short and J 1 base short, with 8 bases between. This CDR3 is built from 13 residues. CDR3 DNA sequence: TGTGCCAGCAGTGCCCAGGCGAACACTGAAGCTTTCTTT. Translated, it gives CASSAQANTEAFF.

J is TRBJ1-1 and V is TRBV5-1; D ambiguous. The CDR3 is made up of 16 amino acids. The germline V gene encodes CDR1 SGHRS and CDR2 YFSETQ. The V end was cut by 2 bases, the J end by 6 bases, with 20 bases between. Written as DNA, the CDR3 is TGCGCCAGCAGCTTAGAGGGTCCGGGGAGGTTCTCTGAAGCTTTCTTT. Translated: CASSLEGPGRFSEAFF.

This chain uses TRBV27 with TRBJ1-5, with 7 bases aligning to TRBD1. The CDR3 sequence is 15 residues long. J lost 6 bases, V lost 6 bases, and 11 bases had no gene match. CDR1 MNHEY and CDR2 SMNVEV come from the germline V gene (reference sequence). CDR3 coding DNA: TGTGCCAGCAGAGGCAGGGGGGTTTTAGGTCAGCCCCAGCATTTT. Translating gives CASRGRGVLGQPQHF.

The chain employs TRBV5-1 and TRBJ1-3; TRBD1 is a possible D gene (6 bases). Germline CDR1 SGHRS, CDR2 YFSETQ. The ends were cut back, 0 bases at V and 4 bases at J, with 11 bases in the middle. The CDR3 covers 15 residues. This CDR3 reads CASSLDQGQGNTIYF. CDR3 in DNA: TGCGCCAGCAGCTTGGATCAGGGGCAGGGAAACACCATATATTTT.

This chain uses TRBV7-3 with TRBJ1-2; D call uncertain. The ends were cut back, 1 base at V and 2 bases at J, with 8 bases in the middle. The CDR3 loop spans 14 amino acids. The germline V gene has CDR1 SGHTA and CDR2 FQGTGA. The CDR3 DNA sequence: TGTGCCAGCAGCTTAAACTATGGCAACTATGGCTACACCTTC. This translates into CASSLNYGNYGYTF.

The chain employs TRBV12-3 or TRBV12-4 and TRBJ2-3, with TRBD1 as a possible D gene (6 bases). V was trimmed by 5 bases and J by 5 bases, leaving 8 bases between them. The CDR3 consists of 12 residues. The CDR3 DNA reads as TGTGCCAGCAGTAAACAGGGAGATACGCAGTATTTT. Residues: CASSKQGDTQYF.

V usage is TRBV4-1 and J usage is TRBJ1-1, with D possibly matching TRBD1 (6 bases). Germline V gives CDR1 MGHRA, CDR2 YSYEKL. Deletions cut 3 bases from V and 7 bases from J, with 15 bases between. The CDR3 is made up of 14 amino acids. This CDR3 reads CASSHQQGTNEAFF. The CDR3 DNA follows: TGCGCCAGCAGCCACCAACAGGGAACTAATGAAGCTTTCTTT.

This clone was found once. The DNA for the CDR3 is TGTGCCAGCTCACCGATGGAGAGGGAAAAACTGTTTTTT. It yields the protein CASSPMEREKLFF. The genes are TRBV18 and TRBJ1-4, with unresolved D. This CDR3 is built from 13 residues. The germline V gene encodes CDR1 KGHSH and CDR2 LQKENI. Trimming pared 3 bases from V and 8 bases from J, leaving 10 bases between.

This clone appeared a single time. Other DNA sequences in this sample translate to the same CDR3. The rearrangement joins TRBV15 to TRBJ2-1; 9 bases are shared with TRBD1. CDR1 is LNHNV, CDR2 YYDKDF, per germline (reference sequence). This CDR3 comprises 16 residues. Trimming cost V 1 base and J 1 base; bases outside gene matches: 2. The CDR3 sequence is CATSRGDRGSYNEQFF. CDR3 DNA sequence: TGTGCCACCAGCAGAGGTGACAGGGGGTCCTACAATGAGCAGTTCTTC.

V gene TRBV7-9 combines with J gene TRBJ2-1; 9 positions match TRBD2. V gave up 5 bases and J gave up 10 bases; unmatched junction bases: 6. CDR1 SEHNR and CDR2 FQNEAQ come from the germline V gene (reference sequence). The CDR3 sequence is 13 residues long. CDR3 bases: TGTGCCAGCAGCCTGGGACTAGCCATGGAGCAGTTCTTC. Its translation: CASSLGLAMEQFF.

V usage is TRBV30 and J usage is TRBJ1-4; weak D call: TRBD1 (6 bases). There are 12 residues in the CDR3. Per the germline V gene, CDR1 is GTSNPN and CDR2 is SVGIG (reference sequence). Deletions cut 7 bases from V and 6 bases from J, with 12 bases between. CDR3 nucleotides: TGTGCCTTGCAGGGGAATCATGAAAAACTGTTTTTT. Encoded protein: CALQGNHEKLFF.

The J gene is TRBJ1-5, the V gene TRBV18, with 8 bases aligning to TRBD1. V shed 3 bases and J 3 bases; nucleotides not matched to a gene: 4. Germline loops: CDR1 KGHSH, CDR2 LQKENI. This CDR3 spans 15 amino acids. The CDR3 protein is CASSPGQGTNQPQHF. Here the CDR3 DNA reads TGTGCCAGCTCACCCGGACAGGGAACCAATCAGCCCCAGCATTTT.

The chain joins TRBV12-5 to TRBJ2-7; 9 bases align to TRBD1. V was pared by 1 base and J by 4 bases, with 5 bases of the junction left unmatched. CDR3 length: 15 residues. Germline V gene data show CDR1 as LGHNT and CDR2 as FRNRAP. CDR3 nucleotide sequence: TGTGCTAGTGGTTTGGGGACAGGGGAACAATACGAGCAGTACTTC. Amino acids: CASGLGTGEQYEQYF.

CDR3 in DNA: TGTGCCAGCAGGCCCCAGGCCACCGGGGAGCTGTTTTTT. Its translation is CASRPQATGELFF. The rearrangement joins TRBV5-6 to TRBJ2-2; D is unresolved. Germline V lookup: CDR1 SGHDT, CDR2 YYEEEE. Trimming pared 5 bases from V and 4 bases from J, leaving 9 bases between. The CDR3 contains 13 residues.

The genes are TRBV19 and TRBJ2-2, with 10 bases lining up with TRBD2. V lost 4 bases, J lost 5 bases, and 10 bases stayed unmatched. CDR3 length: 17 amino acids. Looked up from germline, CDR1 is LNHDA and CDR2 is SQIVND (reference sequence). CDR3 coding DNA: TGTGCCAGTAGTACGCAAAGCGGGGGGGCTTATACCGGGGAGCTGTTTTTT. Encoded protein: CASSTQSGGAYTGELFF.

This chain links TRBV5-1 with TRBJ1-1; tentative D call: TRBD1 (5 bases). The V gene lost 1 base and the J gene lost 4 bases, with 14 bases spanning the gap. There are 15 residues in the CDR3. The germline V gene encodes CDR1 SGHRS and CDR2 YFSETQ. DNA for the CDR3: TGCGCCAGCAGCTTGAGGCGGACGGGGGGCACTGAAGCTTTCTTT. It encodes CASSLRRTGGTEAFF.

The chain employs TRBV27 and TRBJ2-7, with D tentatively TRBD2 (6 bases). This CDR3 has 13 residues. V was cut by 3 bases and J by 4 bases, with 10 bases left in between. Germline CDR1 reads MNHEY; CDR2 reads SMNVEV (reference sequence). The CDR3 protein is CASSFSGEYEQYF. In DNA form, the CDR3 reads TGTGCCAGCAGTTTTAGCGGAGAGTACGAGCAGTACTTC.

V gene TRBV18 combines with J gene TRBJ1-6, with TRBD1 identical over 7 bases. CDR1 and CDR2 from the germline V gene are KGHSH and LQKENI. Losses at the gene ends were 0 bases for V and 13 bases for J; bases not matched to a gene: 6. The CDR3 contains 14 residues. CDR3: CASSPPPRGQPLHF. The DNA for the CDR3 is TGTGCCAGCTCACCACCGCCAAGGGGGCAGCCCCTCCACTTT.

V and J are TRBV3-1 (or the pseudogene TRBV3-2) and TRBJ2-7; 7 bases match TRBD2. The CDR3 has 14 residues. V shed 4 bases, J shed 2 bases, and the junction held 5 bases outside the gene matches. Germline V gene data show CDR1 as LGHDT and CDR2 as YNNKEL (reference sequence). Here the CDR3 reads CASSRREGPYEQYF. Written as DNA, the CDR3 is TGTGCCAGCAGCCGAAGGGAGGGTCCCTACGAGCAGTACTTC.

J is TRBJ2-2 and V is TRBV5-4; a weak D match, TRBD2 (6 bases). The germline V gene encodes CDR1 SGHNT and CDR2 YYREEE (reference sequence). With 1 base removed from V and 6 bases from J, the gap between germline ends came to 13 bases. The CDR3 sequence is 15 residues long. The CDR3 region has the DNA TGTGCCAGCAGCTTGCCGGGGGTAGAGGCCGGGGAGCTGTTTTTT. As protein: CASSLPGVEAGELFF.

The chain is built from TRBV4-1 and TRBJ2-4; weak D call: TRBD1 (6 bases). From germline, CDR1 is MGHRA and CDR2 YSYEKL. V lost 0 bases to trimming and J lost 0 bases, with 9 bases between them. CDR3 size: 16 residues. The CDR3 sequence is CASSQDTGLAKNIQYF. The CDR3 nucleotides are TGCGCCAGCAGCCAAGATACAGGGCTAGCCAAAAACATTCAGTACTTC.

The rearrangement links TRBV5-4 to TRBJ1-5; 8 bases match TRBD1. Germline-derived CDR1 and CDR2 are SGHNT and YYREEE (reference sequence). V dropped 4 bases and J dropped 2; count of bases not matched to a gene: 2. The CDR3 runs to 14 residues. The CDR3 DNA reads as TGTGCCAGCAGCCAGGGACAGGGCAATCAGCCCCAGCATTTT. As protein: CASSQGQGNQPQHF.

The chain carries TRBV24-1 and TRBJ2-2, with 8 nucleotides matching TRBD2. Per the germline V gene, CDR1 is KGHDR and CDR2 is SFDVKD. CDR3 length equals 16 residues. V lost 9 bases, J lost 2 bases, and 10 bases stayed unmatched. CDR3 bases: TGTGCCACCCAGACCTCGGGGGGGGTTAACACCGGGGAGCTGTTTTTT. It is translated as CATQTSGGVNTGELFF.